Below, 2 T cell receptor beta chains from the same sample are listed, as sequenced in a study of blood T cell repertoires in COVID-19. Assay: immunoSEQ multiplex PCR; the TCRdb copy retains only in-frame clones and omits some. The table records about 48,000 clones, more than 75% of them present only once. The specimen was peripheral blood. The receptors derive from a woman in her sixties or seventies with acute or convalescent COVID-19.

The CDR3 loop reads CASSYSRQVYEQYF. The CDR3, as DNA: TGTGCCAGCAGTTACTCCAGACAGGTCTACGAGCAGTACTTC. The genes are TRBV6-2 or TRBV6-3 and TRBJ2-7, with D possibly TRBD1 on 6 matching bases. Trimming left V 0 bases short and J 3 bases short, with 9 bases between. CDR1 is MNHEY and CDR2 is SVGEGT in the germline V gene. The CDR3 length is 14 residues.

The chain recombines TRBV6-4 with TRBJ1-1, with a tentative D call TRBD1 (6 bases). Germline V gives CDR1 MRHNA, CDR2 SNTAGT. The CDR3 spans 13 residues. With 6 bases removed from V and 2 bases from J, the gap between germline ends came to 10 bases. In DNA, the CDR3 is TGTGCCAGCAGCCGGGACAAAAACACTGAAGCTTTCTTT. It yields the protein CASSRDKNTEAFF.